This T cell receptor beta chain was profiled in a study of blood T cell repertoires in COVID-19. Across the whole study: Some COVID-19 samples were acute and others convalescent; all came from the United States, Italy and Spain. PBMCs, B-cell-depleted T cells, or T cells provided the cDNA or gDNA that made up the material.

Enrolment of Seattle patients took place during active infection, and they were followed longitudinally. Generated by immunoSEQ multiplex PCR, the TCRdb table keeps only in-frame clones and is missing some. The sample lists 220,000 or so clones; around four fifths were seen once. This receptor was taken from a woman older than 75 with COVID-19, enrolled during active disease. Source material: peripheral blood.

The CDR3 DNA is TGTGCCAGCAGTGATCCAGGGGTGGGCACTGAAGCTTTCTTT. Protein sequence: CASSDPGVGTEAFF. This sequence joins TRBV25-1 and TRBJ1-1; D may be TRBD1 (6 bases). The V gene lost 3 bases and the J gene lost 4 bases, with 12 bases spanning the gap. The CDR3 sequence is 14 residues long. Germline-derived CDR1 and CDR2 are MGHDK and SYGVNS.